This T cell receptor (beta chain) was captured in a study of cytomegalovirus exposure and HLA in healthy donors. Concerning this clone itself: Antigen specificity is unknown.

V lost 8 bases and J lost 5; bases outside the gene matches: 9. The germline CDR1 and CDR2 sequences are MDHEN and SYDVKM. The CDR3 consists of 15 residues. Whole-study findings and limits: It has been reported that TCR beta sequences accurately predicted the HLA-A and HLA-B alleles of most subjects. Some V segments, TRBV6-2 and TRBV6-3 among them, were indistinguishable and were therefore excluded.

The PCR was carried out with 60 Vbeta primers and 13 Jbeta primers. TCRdb's copy holds only in-frame clones and misses some; the assay was immunoSEQ multiplex PCR. The sample includes fewer than 200,000 clones, around 65% of them seen just once. Sequencing was performed on PBMCs. The chain uses TRBV28 and TRBJ2-2; TRBD1 agrees at 9 bases. This receptor was obtained from a woman aged 40 to 50 in good health and CMV-seropositive. The CDR3 nucleotides read TGTGCCAGCTTACAGGGGGCAGCTGGGACCGGGGAGCTGTTTTTT. This sequence encodes CASLQGAAGTGELFF.